This T cell receptor (beta chain) was retrieved from a study of PD-1 blockade in classical Hodgkin lymphoma. The ends lost 6 bases at V and 0 bases at J; junction bases unmatched: 5. There are 15 residues in the CDR3. Germline-derived CDR1 and CDR2 are SEHNR and FQNEAQ (reference sequence). The assay was immunoSEQ multiplex PCR, and TCRdb's table has in-frame clones only and misses some. The sample yields 150,000 or so clones, less than 80% seen once. Each patient experienced a relapse that followed autologous stem cell transplantation, and brentuximab vedotin exposure varied. Points from the study as a whole: Exclusion was the outcome for patients who began nivolumab under 1 year after ASCT. CD4+ but not CD8+ TCR diversity rose significantly by C4D1. Although disease activity or prior therapy may be involved, causes of the repertoire differences remain undefined. Complete responders had baseline diversity similar to newly diagnosed patients.

To note about this clone: Its antigen is as yet unknown.

Here the sequenced sample was peripheral blood mononuclear cells (PBMCs), taken before the second cycle of nivolumab. The receptor comes from a human donor with classical Hodgkin lymphoma. The chain is built from TRBV7-9 and TRBJ1-3; TRBD1 matches at 7 bases. The CDR3 DNA is TGTGCCAGCAGAGACAGGGCATACTCTGGAAACACCATATATTTT. It yields the protein CASRDRAYSGNTIYF. Looking up the rest from reference TRBV7-9 and TRBJ1-3 gives the full variable domain: DTGVSQNPRHKITKRGQNVTFRCDPISEHNRLYWYRQTLGQGPEFLTYFQNEAQLEKSRLLSDRFSAERPKGSFSTLEIQRTEQGDSAMYLCASRDRAYSGNTIYFGEGSWLTVV.